This T cell receptor (beta chain) came from a study of shared T cell receptors in the human thymus. Assay used: immunoSEQ multiplex PCR; TCRdb lists only in-frame clones, some missing. Of more than 550,000 clones listed, about 90% were seen once; the top ten hold more than 0.009%. Unmatched junction bases numbered 3, after V lost 0 bases and J lost 7 bases. The germline gives CDR1 MGHRA, CDR2 YSYEKL. This CDR3 is 14 amino acids long. The sample was also linked to a second study, of human thymus T cells. This second study notes: Resected material from corrective heart surgery provided the thymus tissue analysed. Gene usage (both V and J) appeared biased in thymic and blood repertoires.

Sequenced sample: thymocytes. V gene TRBV4-1 combines with J gene TRBJ2-1; 7 bases are shared with TRBD1. This clonotype was obtained from a boy under two years old with a congenital heart defect. CDR3 region: CASSQDHRGNEQFF. CDR3 nucleotide sequence: TGCGCCAGCAGCCAAGATCACAGGGGTAATGAGCAGTTCTTC.